The 16 T cell receptor beta chains below were found in one sample sequenced in a study of identical twins' blood T cells. Each CDR3 protein gets one entry after TCRdb re-called the 5' RACE reads with MiXCR. The table lists roughly 380,000 distinct CDR3 sequences, 25% to 35% of them singletons. The sequenced material came from PBMCs. The receptors originated from a woman aged 18-49 years in good health.

The chain links TRBV7-2 to TRBJ1-2, with 10 bases lining up with TRBD1. CDR1 and CDR2 from the germline V gene are SGHTA and FQGNSA. V was clipped by 4 bases and J by 5 bases; unmatched bases: 7. This CDR3 spans 15 amino acids. The CDR3 protein is CASSSMPGQGYGYTF. The CDR3 DNA reads TGTGCCAGCAGCTCGATGCCGGGACAGGGGTATGGCTACACCTTC. Drawing the rest from reference TRBV7-2 and TRBJ1-2, the complete variable domain is GAGVSQSPSNKVTEKGKDVELRCDPISGHTALYWYRQSLGQGLEFLIYFQGNSAPDKSGLPSDRFSAERTGGSVSTLTIQRTQQEDSAVYLCASSSMPGQGYGYTFGSGTRLTVV.

The chain carries TRBV19 and TRBJ2-1; a weak D match, TRBD1 (6 bases). V lost 4 bases and J 1 base, leaving 8 bases between the germline ends. The CDR3 is 14 amino acids. The germline CDR1 and CDR2 sequences are LNHDA and SQIVND (reference sequence). Written as DNA, the CDR3 is TGTGCCAGTAGTAACAGGGCTTCCTACAATGAGCAGTTCTTC. It is translated as CASSNRASYNEQFF.

The V and J genes are TRBV6-5 and TRBJ1-1; 8 bases map to TRBD1. Germline CDR1 is MNHEY and CDR2 is SVGAGI. Losses at the gene ends were 6 bases for V and 5 bases for J; bases not matched to a gene: 8. This CDR3 is 14 amino acids long. The CDR3 protein is CASSRGQGRTEAFF. DNA for the CDR3: TGTGCCAGCAGCCGAGGACAGGGAAGGACTGAAGCTTTCTTT.

The sample holds many counts of this clonotype. CDR3 nucleotides: TGCGCCAGCAGCCAGGGTTCGAACACTGAAGCTTTCTTT. This translates into CASSQGSNTEAFF. J is TRBJ1-1 and V is TRBV5-1; possibly TRBD1 for D (5 bases). Germline V lookup: CDR1 SGHRS, CDR2 YFSETQ. Trimming removed 4 bases at V and 1 base at J, with 8 bases between. This CDR3 has 13 amino acids.

This clonotype was detected a few times. J is TRBJ1-2 and V is TRBV12-3 or TRBV12-4; D might be TRBD1 (5 bases). This CDR3 comprises 14 residues. Trimming took off 4 bases at V and 4 bases at J, with 13 bases between the two ends. The CDR3 DNA follows: TGTGCCAGCAGTTCCATAAGGAGGGGCTATGGCTACACCTTC. This sequence encodes CASSSIRRGYGYTF.

The chain is built from TRBV6-1 and TRBJ1-2; TRBD1 matches at 7 bases. The length of the CDR3 is 16 residues. V trimming: 7 bases; J trimming: 4 bases; junction bases outside the gene matches: 15. From germline, CDR1 is MNHNS and CDR2 SASEGT. DNA of the CDR3: TGTGCCAGCACCCGGATCAGTACAGGGGACACCTATGGCTACACCTTC. Its translation: CASTRISTGDTYGYTF.

The gene calls are TRBV6-6 and TRBJ2-7; TRBD1 matches 10 bases. Germline loops: CDR1 MNHNY, CDR2 SVGAGI (reference sequence). The trim removed 6 bases at V and 8 bases at J, leaving 10 bases unmatched. This CDR3 comprises 14 residues. The CDR3 spells CASSPGQGIRKQYF. CDR3 DNA: TGTGCCAGCAGCCCGGGACAGGGGATACGTAAGCAGTACTTC.

In this sample, this clonotype turned up a few times. The chain is built from TRBV29-1 and TRBJ2-1; 9 nucleotides agree with TRBD2. The CDR3 runs 12 residues. The trim removed 3 bases at V and 9 bases at J, leaving 3 bases unmatched. Germline V lookup: CDR1 SQVTM, CDR2 ANQGSEA. In DNA, the CDR3 is TGCAGCGTTGAGGGGACTAGCCCTGAGCAGTTCTTC. Its protein product is CSVEGTSPEQFF.

This clonotype was counted once. The genes are TRBV5-1 and TRBJ2-1; 13 positions agree with TRBD2. This CDR3 contains 14 residues. Unmatched junction bases numbered 1, after V lost 1 base and J lost 9 bases. Germline V CDR1 and CDR2: SGHRS, YFSETQ. The CDR3 protein is CASSLTSGRAEQFF. For the CDR3, the DNA is TGCGCCAGCAGCTTGACTAGCGGGAGGGCTGAGCAGTTCTTC.

This clonotype was picked up a small number of times. V and J are TRBV27 and TRBJ2-7; 9 nucleotides align to TRBD1. Per the germline V gene, CDR1 is MNHEY and CDR2 is SMNVEV (reference sequence). V lost 5 bases to trimming and J lost 3 bases; unmatched junction nucleotides: 8. The CDR3 totals 15 residues. DNA for the CDR3: TGTGCCAGCAGTGGGGGACAGGGATTAAGCTACGAGCAGTACTTC. As protein: CASSGGQGLSYEQYF.

On this clonotype itself: A read error may be the cause here, since a much bigger clone is one base away. The rearrangement joins TRBV10-3 to TRBJ1-3, with TRBD1 matching 8 bases. Germline V gene data show CDR1 as ENHRY and CDR2 as SYGVKD. The CDR3 contains 16 residues. Losses at the gene ends were 6 bases for V and 4 bases for J; bases not matched to a gene: 11. CDR3 amino acids: CAIRGDRSGVGNTIYF. CDR3 nucleotides: TGTGCCATCAGAGGGGACAGGTCGGGCGTCGGAAACACCATATATTTT.

As for this clonotype: At one boundary the junction diverges from the germline segment, which might be a read error. The chain links TRBV7-7 to TRBJ1-1; TRBD1 agrees at 7 bases. The CDR3 covers 15 residues. CDR1 is SSHAT and CDR2 is FNYEAQ in the germline V gene (reference sequence). The DNA of the CDR3 is TGTGCTAGCAGCCCCATGAGGGGGCTGAACACTGAAGCTTTCTTT. Amino acid sequence: CASSPMRGLNTEAFF. Variable domain in full (rest from reference TRBV7-7 and TRBJ1-1): GAGVSQSPRYKVTKRGQDVTLRCDPISSHATLYWYQQALGQGPEFLTYFNYEAQPDKSGLPSDRFSAERPEGSISTLTIQRTEQRDSAMYRCASSPMRGLNTEAFFGQGTRLTVV.

This clonotype was counted a few times. The chain couples TRBV9 to TRBJ1-1; 7 bases line up with TRBD1. Germline values: CDR1 SGDLS, CDR2 YYNGEE. The length of the CDR3 is 14 residues. V lost 4 bases to trimming and J lost 4 bases; unmatched junction nucleotides: 7. CDR3 coding DNA: TGTGCCAGCAGCCCTCCCTCAGGGGGCACTGAAGCTTTCTTT. Translation gives CASSPPSGGTEAFF. The entire variable domain, with the rest obtained from reference TRBV9 and TRBJ1-1, is as follows: DSGVTQTPKHLITATGQRVTLRCSPRSGDLSVYWYQQSLDQGLQFLIQYYNGEERAKGNILERFSAQQFPDLHSELNLSSLELGDSALYFCASSPPSGGTEAFFGQGTRLTVV.

This clonotype was found a few times. The CDR3 reads CAISEGGRNQGPQHF. The CDR3 nucleotides are TGTGCCATCAGTGAGGGTGGGAGGAACCAAGGGCCCCAGCATTTT. This chain uses TRBV10-3 with TRBJ1-5, with unresolved D. V dropped 2 bases and J dropped 9 bases, with 17 bases sitting between them. Germline CDR1 and CDR2: ENHRY and SYGVKD. The CDR3 totals 15 residues.

The CDR3 sequence: CASSQDFRDSNYEQYF. CDR3 coding DNA: TGTGCCAGCAGCCAAGATTTTCGGGACAGCAACTACGAGCAGTACTTC. The chain carries TRBV4-2 and TRBJ2-7; the match to TRBD1 covers 7 bases. The J segment lost 3 bases and the V segment lost 0 bases, leaving 8 bases of the junction unmatched. Germline CDR1 LGHNA, CDR2 YNFKEQ. The CDR3 is 16 residues long.

The gene calls are TRBV7-9 and TRBJ1-1, with D unclear. The germline V gene encodes CDR1 SEHNR and CDR2 FQNEAQ (reference sequence). Trimming shortened V by 1 base and J by 2 bases, and 11 bases separated the two germline ends. The CDR3 is 15 residues long. The CDR3 spells CASSLGSSTNTEAFF. CDR3 coding DNA: TGTGCCAGCAGCTTAGGAAGCAGCACAAACACTGAAGCTTTCTTT.